This is a list of T cell receptor beta chains from one sample in a study of blood T cell repertoires in COVID-19. Sequencing used immunoSEQ multiplex PCR; TCRdb keeps in-frame clones, though not all of them. The profile shows hundreds of thousands of clones, about 80% of them singletons. Sample: peripheral blood. These receptors were obtained from a woman older than 75 with acute or convalescent COVID-19. Both conserved end residues are part of each CDR3. Some rows mark clone size as missing; the rest say once, few, many or name a class of expanded clone.

v_call,clone_size,j_call,cdr3_aa
TRBV28,-,TRBJ1-2,CASSVDRGRYNYGYTF
TRBV5-1,-,TRBJ2-2,CASSPGGNTGELFF
TRBV3-1/TRBV3-2,-,TRBJ1-6,CASSQERGQALGSPLHF
TRBV5-1,-,TRBJ1-4,CASSLGSGNVPEKLFF
TRBV28,-,TRBJ2-3,CASSSAGRADTQYF
TRBV7-8,-,TRBJ1-1,CASSPGRGGTEAFF
TRBV5-6,-,TRBJ2-3,CASSRIAPDTQYF
TRBV18,-,TRBJ1-3,CASSQITGGTGNTIYF
TRBV19,few,TRBJ1-4,CASSRQGASEKLFF
TRBV18,-,TRBJ2-2,CASFSPVGPGGELFF
TRBV24-1,-,TRBJ1-5,CATSGPGYSNQPQHF
TRBV19,-,TRBJ1-5,CASSTQGQGIADQPQHF
TRBV19,-,TRBJ1-1,CASSTGHLNTEAFF
TRBV7-3,few,TRBJ2-7,CASSLRQGPYEQYF
TRBV7-2,few,TRBJ1-5,CASSPQILWGQQGNQPQHF
TRBV28,-,TRBJ1-5,CASSFAGQGFQPQHF
TRBV7-8,-,TRBJ2-1,CASSPGEGIYNEQFF
TRBV7-9,-,TRBJ1-2,CASSHAPGVFGYGYTF
TRBV7-2,-,TRBJ1-1,CASSSRGTVLNTEAFF
TRBV9,-,TRBJ1-6,CASSVVGGGNSPLHF
TRBV28,-,TRBJ2-7,CASTRQGPYEQYF
TRBV10-3,-,TRBJ2-7,CAISPGGEPIFSYEQYF
TRBV27,few,TRBJ1-5,CASSLSPNSNQPQHF
TRBV5-1,-,TRBJ1-1,CASSLGRTMNTEAFF
TRBV18,-,TRBJ2-5,CASSLTGSETQYF
TRBV9,-,TRBJ2-6,CASSAPLGTTHSGANVLTF
TRBV6-5,-,TRBJ2-2,CASAPQGRTGELFF
TRBV19,few,TRBJ1-2,CASSPPLDREDPYGYTF
TRBV5-8,-,TRBJ1-3,CASSLELTSSGNTIYF
TRBV30,-,TRBJ2-2,CAWTLRAGQYTGELFF
TRBV18,-,TRBJ1-1,CASSSRNLMNTEAFF
TRBV3-1/TRBV3-2,-,TRBJ2-2,CASSWTGSNTGELFF
TRBV3-1/TRBV3-2,few,TRBJ1-6,CASRLGQANSPLHF